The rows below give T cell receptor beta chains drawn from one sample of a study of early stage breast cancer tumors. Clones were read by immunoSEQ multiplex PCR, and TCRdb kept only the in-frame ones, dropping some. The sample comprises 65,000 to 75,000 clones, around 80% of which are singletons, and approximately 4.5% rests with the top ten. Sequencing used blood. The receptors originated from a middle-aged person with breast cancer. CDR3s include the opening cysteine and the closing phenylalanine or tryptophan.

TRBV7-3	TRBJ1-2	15	CASSLGTSAIYGYTF
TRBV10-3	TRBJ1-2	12	CAISTGYYGYTF
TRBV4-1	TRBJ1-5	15	CASSHGGLSNQPQHF
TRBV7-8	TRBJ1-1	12	CASSRTNTEAFF
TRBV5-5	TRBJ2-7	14	CASSSRDRVYEQYF
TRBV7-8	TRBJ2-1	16	CASSTSPGGTYNEQFF
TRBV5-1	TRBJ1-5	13	CASSSAGGLPQHF
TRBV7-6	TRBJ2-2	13	CASSRQNTGELFF
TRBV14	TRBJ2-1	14	CASSQVGGYNEQFF
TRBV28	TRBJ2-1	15	CASSPGGQGAREQFF
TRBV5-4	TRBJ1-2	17	CASSGIRTGKVNYGYTF
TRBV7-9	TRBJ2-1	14	CASGTSGSWDEQFF
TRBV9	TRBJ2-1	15	CASSVESFSYNEQFF
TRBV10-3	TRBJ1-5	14	CATKQGEGNQPQHF